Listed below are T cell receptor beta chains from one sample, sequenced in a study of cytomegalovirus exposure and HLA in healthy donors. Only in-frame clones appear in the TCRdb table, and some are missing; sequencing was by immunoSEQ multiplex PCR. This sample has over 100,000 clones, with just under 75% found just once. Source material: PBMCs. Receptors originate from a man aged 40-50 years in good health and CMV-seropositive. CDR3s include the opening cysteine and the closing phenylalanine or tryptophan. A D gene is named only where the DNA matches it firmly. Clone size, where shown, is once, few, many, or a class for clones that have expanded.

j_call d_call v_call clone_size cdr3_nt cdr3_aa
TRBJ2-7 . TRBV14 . TGTGCCAGCAGCCAAGGAATACACAGGGTCTACGAGCAGTACTTC CASSQGIHRVYEQYF
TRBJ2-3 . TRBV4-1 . TGCGCCAGCAGCCAAGCGGGGATAGGAGGCACAGATACGCAGTATTTT CASSQAGIGGTDTQYF
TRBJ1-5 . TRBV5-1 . TGCGCCAGCAGCCGGGACACCAGTAGCAATCAGCCCCAGCATTTT CASSRDTSSNQPQHF
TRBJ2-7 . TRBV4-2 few TGTGCCAGCAGCCAAGACCCAACCCTGGCCGAGCAGTACTTC CASSQDPTLAEQYF
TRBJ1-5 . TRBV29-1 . TGCAGCGTTCAACAGGGAGGGGATCAGCCCCAGCATTTT CSVQQGGDQPQHF
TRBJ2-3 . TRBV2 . TGTGCCAGCCATCGACAGCGCACAGATACGCAGTATTTT CASHRQRTDTQYF
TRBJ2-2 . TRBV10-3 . TGTGCCACCCATCCGAACACCGGGGAGCTGTTTTTT CATHPNTGELFF
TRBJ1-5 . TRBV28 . TGTGCCAGCATAAGATCGGGAATGGGCAATCAGCCCCAGCATTTT CASIRSGMGNQPQHF
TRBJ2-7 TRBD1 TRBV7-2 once TGTGCCAGCAGCACCCGGACAGGGGGAGAGTACGAGCAGTACTTC CASSTRTGGEYEQYF
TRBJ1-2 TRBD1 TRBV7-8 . TGTGCCAGCAGCTCGCTGCCGGGACAGGGTCCTTACTATGGCTACACCTTC CASSSLPGQGPYYGYTF
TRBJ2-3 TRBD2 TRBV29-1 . TGCAGCGTTCCTAGCGGGGGCCTCACAGATACGCAGTATTTT CSVPSGGLTDTQYF
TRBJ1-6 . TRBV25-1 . TGTGCCAGCAGTCCACGGTCGGGGAAGGATTCACCCCTCCACTTT CASSPRSGKDSPLHF
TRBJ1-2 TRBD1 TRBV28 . TGTGCCAGCAGTTCAGGGGGCGTAGACTATGGCTACACCTTC CASSSGGVDYGYTF
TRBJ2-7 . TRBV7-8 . TGTGCCAGCAGCCTCGGGACAACAACACCCTACGAGCAGTACTTC CASSLGTTTPYEQYF
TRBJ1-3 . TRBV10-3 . TGTGCCATTGGGGGGGGAAACACCATATATTTT CAIGGGNTIYF
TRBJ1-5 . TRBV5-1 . TGCGCCAGCAGCCCCGAGGGGGATCAGCCCCAGCATTTT CASSPEGDQPQHF
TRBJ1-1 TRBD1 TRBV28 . TGTGCCAGCAGTTTCGGGACAGGGGGCTTCCCTGAAGCTTTCTTT CASSFGTGGFPEAFF
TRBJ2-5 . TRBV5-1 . TGCGCCAGCAGCTCACGCCCACAGGGAGGGGAGACCCAGTACTTC CASSSRPQGGETQYF
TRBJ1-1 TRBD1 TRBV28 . TGTGCCAGCAGCAATATGGGACAGGGGATTTTGAACACTGAAGCTTTCTTT CASSNMGQGILNTEAFF
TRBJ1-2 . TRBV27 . TGTGCCAGCAGATCCCCCCGTAGCTATGGCTACACCTTC CASRSPRSYGYTF
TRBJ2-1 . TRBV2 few TGTGCCAGCAGTGGTAGAATTGAGCAGTTCTTC CASSGRIEQFF
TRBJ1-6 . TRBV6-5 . TGTGCCAGCAGTAAGAACAGGGATTCACCCCTCCACTTT CASSKNRDSPLHF
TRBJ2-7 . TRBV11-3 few TGTGCCAGCAGCTTAGATGGGGCAACCGCCTACGAGCAGTACTTC CASSLDGATAYEQYF
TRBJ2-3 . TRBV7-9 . TGTGCCAGCAGCCCGACGGGACTCCGGAGCACAGATACGCAGTATTTT CASSPTGLRSTDTQYF
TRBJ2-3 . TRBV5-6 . TGTGCCAGCAGCTTGCCGGGAGCCCCCACAGATACGCAGTATTTT CASSLPGAPTDTQYF
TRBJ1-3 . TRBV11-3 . TGTGCCAGCAGCTTGGGCGCCAACTCTGGAAACACCATATATTTT CASSLGANSGNTIYF
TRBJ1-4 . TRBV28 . TGTGCCAGCAGTCTTAGTATGGGACTAGGGTCCTTTAATGAAAAACTGTTTTTT CASSLSMGLGSFNEKLFF
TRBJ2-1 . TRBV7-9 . TGTGCCAGCAGCTCGCGGTACAATGAGCAGTTCTTC CASSSRYNEQFF
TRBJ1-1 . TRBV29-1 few TGCAGCGGAGGGAGGGGGGGGAACACTGAAGCTTTCTTT CSGGRGGNTEAFF